This T cell receptor beta chain was found in a study of blood T cells in healthy people across ages. Germline-derived CDR1 and CDR2 are DFQATT and SNEGSKA (reference sequence). V was clipped by 1 base and J by 8 bases, with 15 bases between them. The CDR3 contains 14 residues. The authors ran a second PCR of 7 to 11 cycles using a sample-barcoded 5' primer and a J-beta primer mix. Each cDNA molecule was tagged by a template-switch adaptor with 12 random nucleotides. At least 2.5 million CDR3-containing paired-end reads were obtained per sample. TCRdb used MiXCR to reprocess the 5' RACE reads, holding one entry per CDR3 protein. This sample carries about 730,000 distinct CDR3 sequences, 35% to 45% of them seen once, and the ten largest clones take roughly 20%. Peripheral blood, ten milliliters per donor, was collected.

This rearrangement joins TRBV20-1 to TRBJ2-1; maybe TRBD2 (6 bases). Sequencing was carried out using blood. The receptor was isolated from a woman between 55 and 75 years old in good health. The CDR3 region has the DNA TGCAGTGCTAGAGTGCGGGGCCAGGGCCATGAGCAGTTCTTC. It codes for CSARVRGQGHEQFF.